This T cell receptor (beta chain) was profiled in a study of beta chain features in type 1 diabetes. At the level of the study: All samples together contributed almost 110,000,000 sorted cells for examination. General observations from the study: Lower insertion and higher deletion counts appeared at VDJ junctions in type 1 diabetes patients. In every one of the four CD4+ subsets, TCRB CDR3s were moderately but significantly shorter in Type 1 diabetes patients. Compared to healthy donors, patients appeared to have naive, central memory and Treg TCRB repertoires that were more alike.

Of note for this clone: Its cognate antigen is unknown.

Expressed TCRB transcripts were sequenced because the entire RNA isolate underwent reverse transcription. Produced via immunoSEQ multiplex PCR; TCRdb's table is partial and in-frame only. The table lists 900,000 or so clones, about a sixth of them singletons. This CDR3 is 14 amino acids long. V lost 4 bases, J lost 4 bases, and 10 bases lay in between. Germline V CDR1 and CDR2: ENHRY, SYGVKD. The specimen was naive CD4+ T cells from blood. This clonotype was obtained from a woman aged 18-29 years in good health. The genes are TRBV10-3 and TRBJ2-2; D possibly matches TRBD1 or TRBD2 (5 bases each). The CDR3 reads CAISGVGGTGELFF. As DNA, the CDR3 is TGTGCCATCAGTGGGGTTGGGGGCACCGGGGAGCTGTTTTTT.